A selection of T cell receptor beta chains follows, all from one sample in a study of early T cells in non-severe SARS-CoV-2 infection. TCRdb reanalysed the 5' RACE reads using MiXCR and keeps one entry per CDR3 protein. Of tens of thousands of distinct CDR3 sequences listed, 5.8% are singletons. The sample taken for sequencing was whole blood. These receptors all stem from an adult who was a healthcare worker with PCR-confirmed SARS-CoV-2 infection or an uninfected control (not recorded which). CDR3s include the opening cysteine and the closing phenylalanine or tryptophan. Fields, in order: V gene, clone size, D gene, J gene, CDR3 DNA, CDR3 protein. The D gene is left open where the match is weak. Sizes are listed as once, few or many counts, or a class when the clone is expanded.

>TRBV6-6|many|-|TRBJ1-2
TGTGCCAGCAGTTCTCCTACCTATGGCTACACCTTC
CASSSPTYGYTF
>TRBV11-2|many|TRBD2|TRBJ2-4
TGTGCCAGCAGCTTCCCCTCCGCGGGAGGTTCCAAAAACATTCAGTACTTC
CASSFPSAGGSKNIQYF
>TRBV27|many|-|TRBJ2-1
TGTGCCAGCAGCCGCGCCGCCCGCACAGGTCGCACCTACAATGAGCAGTTCTTC
CASSRAARTGRTYNEQFF
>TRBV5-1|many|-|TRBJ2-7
TGCGCCAGCAGCTTGCAAGGCGGGTCCTACGAGCAGTACTTC
CASSLQGGSYEQYF
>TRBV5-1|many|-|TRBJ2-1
TGCGCCAGCTTGCGGGACGGGTCATCCTACAATGAGCAGTTCTTC
CASLRDGSSYNEQFF
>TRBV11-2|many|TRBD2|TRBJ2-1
TGTGCCAGCAGCTTGGAGCCCCCCAAGACTAGCTCAGAGCAGTTCTTC
CASSLEPPKTSSEQFF
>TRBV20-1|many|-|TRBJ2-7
TGCAGTGCCCCGCTCGTCTACGAGCAGTACTTC
CSAPLVYEQYF
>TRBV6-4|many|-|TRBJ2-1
TGTGCCAGCAGTGATCACAAGCGAGGCAATGAGCAGTTCTTC
CASSDHKRGNEQFF
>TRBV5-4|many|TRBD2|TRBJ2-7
TGTGCCAGCAGCTCAAGCGGGGGGGAGCAGTACTTC
CASSSSGGEQYF
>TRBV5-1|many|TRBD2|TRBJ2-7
TGCGCCAGCAGCTTGGGAGTGCAACTAGCGGGATTAACCTACGAGCAGTACTTC
CASSLGVQLAGLTYEQYF
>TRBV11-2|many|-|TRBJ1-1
TGTGCCAGCAGCAAGAACACTGAAGCTTTCTTT
CASSKNTEAFF
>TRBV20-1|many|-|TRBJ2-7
TGCAGTGCTTCCCGGACTGCTTACGAGCAGTACTTC
CSASRTAYEQYF
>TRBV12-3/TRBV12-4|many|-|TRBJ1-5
TGTGCCAGCAGTCGGGGAGGCAATCAGCCCCAGCATTTT
CASSRGGNQPQHF
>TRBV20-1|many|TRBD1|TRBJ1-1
TGCAGTGCTAGATCAGGGACAGGGGAAAGATACACTGAAGCTTTCTTT
CSARSGTGERYTEAFF
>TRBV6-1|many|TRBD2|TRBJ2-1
TGTGCCAGCGTTCTATCGTGGACTAGCGGCAATGAGCAGTTCTTC
CASVLSWTSGNEQFF
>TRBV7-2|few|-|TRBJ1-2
TGTGCCAGCAGCTTTGGTCCCTCCCTTGGCTACACCTTC
CASSFGPSLGYTF
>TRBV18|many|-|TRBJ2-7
TGTGCCAGCTCACCGGGACTGCCCGGGGACGAGCAGTACTTC
CASSPGLPGDEQYF
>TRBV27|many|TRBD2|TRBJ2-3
TGTGCCAGCAGTTTAATCCCAGCGGGAGGTTTCACAGATACGCAGTATTTT
CASSLIPAGGFTDTQYF
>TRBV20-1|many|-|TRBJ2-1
TGCAGTGCTAGGCCCCCCGTACCCAATGAGCAGTTCTTC
CSARPPVPNEQFF
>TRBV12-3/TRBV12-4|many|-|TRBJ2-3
TGTGCCAGCACCCTGGGGGCAGATACGCAGTATTTT
CASTLGADTQYF
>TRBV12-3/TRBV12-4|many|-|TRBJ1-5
TGTGCCAGCAGTTTAGGTCAGCCCCAGCATTTT
CASSLGQPQHF
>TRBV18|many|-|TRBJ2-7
TGTGCCAGCTCACCACCAGTGCCCAGGGGCAACGAGCAGTACTTC
CASSPPVPRGNEQYF
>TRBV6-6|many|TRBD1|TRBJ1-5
TGTGCCAGCAGTTACGTCTTGGGACCACCGGGACAGGGGGTTTTTCGTAGTCAGCCCCAGCATTTT
CASSYVLGPPGQGVFRSQPQHF
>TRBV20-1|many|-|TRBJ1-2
TGCAGTGCTACCAGAGCTAACTATGGCTACACCTTC
CSATRANYGYTF
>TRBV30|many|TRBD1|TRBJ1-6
TGTGCCTGGAGTGACCCCGGGACAGGGAATTCACCCCTCCACTTT
CAWSDPGTGNSPLHF
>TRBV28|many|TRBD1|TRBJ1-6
TGTGCCAGCAACCTACCGGGACAGGGGGTGATTTCACCCCTCCACTTT
CASNLPGQGVISPLHF
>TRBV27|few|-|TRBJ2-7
TGTGCCAGCAGTGCCCGTTTCGGGGAGTTCTACGAGCAGTACTTC
CASSARFGEFYEQYF
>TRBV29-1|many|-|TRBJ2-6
TGCAGCGCATTGAAGGCCAACGTCCTGACTTTC
CSALKANVLTF